The clone carrying this TCR beta chain was seen just once. Looked up from germline, CDR1 is MGHRA and CDR2 is YSYEKL. The ends lost 6 bases at V and 2 bases at J; junction bases unmatched: 10. The CDR3 is 15 residues long. Construction of the TCRbeta library involved unique molecular identifiers. One entry per CDR3 protein results from TCRdb running MiXCR on the PCR reads. The top ten hold roughly 0.77% of the sample, which has 600,000 to 700,000 distinct CDR3 sequences, around 12% seen once. The sample is drawn from a study of T-cell reconstitution after alpha-beta-depleted transplantation in children.

The sequences come from PBMCs, collected before TCRalphabeta/CD19-depleted stem cell transplant. This sequence originates from a girl under 10 years old with congenital amegakaryocytic thrombocytopenia, due to receive a stem cell transplant. This chain uses TRBV4-1 with TRBJ2-7, with 7 positions matching TRBD1. CDR3 in amino acids: CASSSTGVPAYEQYF. CDR3 coding DNA: TGCGCCAGCAGTTCCACAGGGGTTCCTGCCTACGAGCAGTACTTC.